This T cell receptor (beta chain) appears in the sequencing data of a study of human T cells and chemical hapten exposure. Background on the study: The use of 2% DPC on about 2 cm by about 2 cm of upper inner arm skin constituted sensitization. Findings and limits, study-wide: TCRs whose frequency exceeded 1 in 1000 remained the same following DPC sensitization.

Specified time point: pre-sensitization, week 0. As to treatment: therapeutic diphenylcyclopropenone sensitization with weekly scalp DPC. Drawing of blood took place ahead of applying each patch test. This clonotype was detected many times. Antigen: not known. TCRdb called the RACE reads again in MiXCR, with one record for every CDR3 protein. This table holds more than 75,000 distinct CDR3 sequences, roughly 9.1% found once. The CDR3 covers 13 residues. The germline V gene has CDR1 LGHDT and CDR2 YNNKEL (reference sequence). Deletions cut 0 bases from V and 8 bases from J, with 7 bases between. This sample comprised whole blood, obtained in connection with sensitization to the hapten diphenylcyclopropenone (DPC). The sequence was collected from a woman aged 40-49 years with alopecia areata. Some clones in this sample may be carry-over from other donors' samples. The chain couples TRBV3-1 to TRBJ1-4; D gene ambiguous. CDR3 residues: CASSQDGREKLFF. The CDR3 DNA reads as TGTGCCAGCAGCCAAGATGGGAGGGAAAAACTGTTTTTT. Based on the CDR3 plus reference TRBV3-1 and TRBJ1-4, the full variable domain is DTAVSQTPKYLVTQMGNDKSIKCEQNLGHDTMYWYKQDSKKFLKIMFSYNNKELIINETVPNRFSPKSPDKAHLNLHINSLELGDSAVYFCASSQDGREKLFFGSGTQLSVL.